This T cell receptor (beta chain) was sequenced in a study of neurological immune-mediated disorders. Whole-study context: Multiple sclerosis patients numbered roughly 35, with about 30 relapsing-remitting and 3 secondary progressive.

This clonotype was recorded at least ten times. The authors obtained over 170 million TCR-beta sequences from 15-18 subjects per sequencing run. TCRdb reprocessed the 5' RACE reads via MiXCR and lists one record per CDR3 protein. The data contain 55,000 or so distinct CDR3 sequences, 3% to 4% of them singletons. Germline CDR1 reads SGHAT; CDR2 reads FQNNGV. The J segment lost 6 bases and the V segment lost 5 bases, leaving 14 bases of the junction unmatched. The length of the CDR3 is 17 residues. Sequenced input: CD4+ T cells from blood. The clonotype originates from a woman between 40 and 55 years old with multiple sclerosis. The chain joins TRBV11-2 to TRBJ2-5, with 11 bases aligning to TRBD2. The CDR3 here is CASSHTNSGGGVQTQYF. DNA for the CDR3: TGTGCCAGCAGCCACACGAATAGCGGGGGGGGGGTGCAGACCCAGTACTTC.